The rows below give T cell receptor beta chains drawn from one sample of a study of T cells in Graves' hyperthyroidism and ophthalmopathy. TCRdb independently ran MiXCR on the multiplex PCR reads; one entry per CDR3 protein. Among 500,000 to 600,000 distinct CDR3 sequences listed, around 50% were seen once. The sequencing input was peripheral blood or thyroid tissue (not recorded which). Every receptor here comes from an adult woman with Graves' disease, either hyperthyroidism or ophthalmopathy (not recorded which). Each CDR3 is given with its conserved first and last residue. The order of the fields is clone size, J gene, V gene, D gene, CDR3 DNA, CDR3 protein. The D gene is left open where the match is weak. Expanded clones are given a class, and other clones once, few, many or no size at all.

clone_size: few; j_call: TRBJ1-6; v_call: TRBV15; d_call: -; cdr3_nt: TGTGCCACCAGCAGAGACAGGGTAATAGTCGGATCACCCCTCCACTTT; cdr3_aa: CATSRDRVIVGSPLHF
clone_size: few; j_call: TRBJ1-1; v_call: TRBV18; d_call: -; cdr3_nt: TGTGCCAGCTCACCCGACGGGGGGAGGAACACTGAAGCTTTCTTT; cdr3_aa: CASSPDGGRNTEAFF
clone_size: many; j_call: TRBJ1-5; v_call: TRBV7-2; d_call: TRBD1; cdr3_nt: TGTGCCAGCAGCACCCGGACAGGGAATCAGCCCCAGCATTTT; cdr3_aa: CASSTRTGNQPQHF
clone_size: -; j_call: TRBJ2-2; v_call: TRBV9; d_call: TRBD1; cdr3_nt: TGTGCCAGCAGCCCGCGACAGGGAGTTAGCACCGGGGAGCTGTTTTTT; cdr3_aa: CASSPRQGVSTGELFF
clone_size: -; j_call: TRBJ1-5; v_call: TRBV20-1; d_call: -; cdr3_nt: TGCAGTGCTACTAAGGGAGGGGGGCTCCAAGAGACCCAGCATTTT; cdr3_aa: CSATKGGGLQETQHF
clone_size: many; j_call: TRBJ1-1; v_call: TRBV7-2; d_call: -; cdr3_nt: TGTGCCAGCAGCCAAGACTTCGGCACTGAAGCTTTCTTT; cdr3_aa: CASSQDFGTEAFF
clone_size: -; j_call: TRBJ1-1; v_call: TRBV2; d_call: -; cdr3_nt: TGTGCCACCCGCAGCGGGGGGCGGTTATCTGAAGCTTTCTTT; cdr3_aa: CATRSGGRLSEAFF
clone_size: -; j_call: TRBJ2-5; v_call: TRBV10-3; d_call: -; cdr3_nt: TGTGCCATCAGTGAGTCAGGGTTGAGCCAGCCCCAGTACTTC; cdr3_aa: CAISESGLSQPQYF
clone_size: once; j_call: TRBJ1-5; v_call: TRBV2; d_call: -; cdr3_nt: TGTGCCAGCAGTGAAGCGCTGCCGGATCAGGGGTTAGGCAATCAGCCCCAGCATTTT; cdr3_aa: CASSEALPDQGLGNQPQHF
clone_size: many; j_call: TRBJ1-1; v_call: TRBV5-1; d_call: TRBD1; cdr3_nt: TGCGCCAGCAGCCCGGGACAGTCGACACATGAAGCTTTCTTT; cdr3_aa: CASSPGQSTHEAFF